The 26 T cell receptor beta chains listed next were all sequenced from one sample in a study of CD8 T cells in Susac syndrome. Random hexamers were used to reverse transcribe roughly 0.45 to 1 ug of RNA. A single record per CDR3 protein comes from TCRdb applying MiXCR to the immunoSEQ multiplex PCR reads. The sample consists of some 190,000 distinct CDR3 sequences, roughly 95% of them appearing once. Sequenced input: CD4+ T cells from PBMCs. These receptors originate from a human donor in good health.

The chain has TRBV20-1 and TRBJ2-3; no firm D call. V lost 3 bases to trimming and J lost 6 bases, with 16 bases between them. Looked up from germline, CDR1 is DFQATT and CDR2 is SNEGSKA (reference sequence). This CDR3 spans 14 amino acids. In nucleotides, the CDR3 is TGCAGTGCTAGGCCCCACAGTTCCGACGATACGCAGTATTTT. This gives the protein CSARPHSSDDTQYF.

The rearrangement links TRBV20-1 to TRBJ2-3; 8 bases fit TRBD2. V lost 3 bases to trimming and J lost 1 base; unmatched junction nucleotides: 6. CDR3 length: 15 residues. Germline V lookup: CDR1 DFQATT, CDR2 SNEGSKA (reference sequence). The CDR3 DNA is TGCAGTGCTAGTCACCGGGGGGGGCGCACAGATACGCAGTATTTT. Protein sequence: CSASHRGGRTDTQYF.

The chain is built from TRBV14 and TRBJ2-3, with D perhaps matching TRBD1 (5 bases). Per the germline V gene, CDR1 is SGHDN and CDR2 is FVKESK. Trimming stripped 2 bases from V and 4 bases from J, with 13 bases between. The CDR3 is 15 residues long. The CDR3 loop reads CASSQTTGFADTQYF. The CDR3 DNA follows: TGTGCCAGCAGCCAAACAACAGGTTTTGCAGATACGCAGTATTTT.

The V gene is TRBV7-2, the J gene TRBJ1-5, with 9 bases aligning to TRBD1. The CDR3 is 17 amino acids. J gave up 6 bases and V 0 bases, and 9 bases lay outside the gene matches. Germline-derived CDR1 and CDR2 are SGHTA and FQGNSA. CDR3 nucleotides: TGTGCCAGCAGCTTAGCGACCGGGACAGGGAGAGTTCAGCCCCAGCATTTT. It is translated as CASSLATGTGRVQPQHF.

This clonotype has only one observation. This sequence joins TRBV11-3 and TRBJ2-3; D is perhaps TRBD2 (6 bases). Germline values: CDR1 SGHNT, CDR2 YENEEA. There are 13 residues in the CDR3. Trimming removed 5 bases from V and 8 bases from J, with 14 bases in between. CDR3 DNA sequence: TGTGCCAGCAGCCCGGGGACTTTTGGTACGCAGTATTTT. It encodes CASSPGTFGTQYF.

This chain uses TRBV7-3 with TRBJ1-1, with D tentatively TRBD1 (5 bases). Per germline, CDR1 SGHTA and CDR2 FQGTGA. The CDR3 has 14 amino acids. The germline V and J ends were trimmed by 5 bases and 1 base, with 11 bases remaining between them. CDR3 sequence reads: CASSPIGGNTEAFF. The CDR3 DNA is TGTGCCAGCAGCCCCATCGGGGGGAACACTGAAGCTTTCTTT.

The CDR3 DNA reads as TGCGCCAGCAGCCAAGTAGTGTATAGCAATCAGCCCCAGCATTTT. It is translated as CASSQVVYSNQPQHF. The chain links TRBV4-1 to TRBJ1-5; D unresolved. The CDR3 has 15 amino acids. Germline assignment: CDR1 MGHRA and CDR2 YSYEKL. With 1 base removed from V and 0 bases from J, the gap between germline ends came to 7 bases.

The chain employs TRBV6-5 and TRBJ1-6; 7 positions match TRBD1. The junction had 10 bases not matched to a gene; V was cut back by 6 bases and J by 8 bases. CDR3 length equals 15 residues. The germline V gene encodes CDR1 MNHEY and CDR2 SVGAGI. The CDR3 loop is CASSESRGDYSPLHF. In DNA, the CDR3 is TGTGCCAGCAGCGAGAGCAGGGGGGACTATTCACCCCTCCACTTT.

The V call is TRBV18, the J call TRBJ2-7; TRBD1 or TRBD2 may be the D gene (5 bases each). CDR1 KGHSH and CDR2 LQKENI come from the germline V gene. Trimming left V 3 bases short and J 0 bases short, with 15 bases between. This CDR3 has 16 amino acids. CDR3 coding DNA: TGTGCCAGCTCACCGCCCTGGGACGGAAGCTCCTACGAGCAGTACTTC. Encoded protein: CASSPPWDGSSYEQYF.

This clonotype was recorded only once. The chain combines TRBV2 with TRBJ1-4; D is unclear. Germline V CDR1 and CDR2: SNHLY, FYNNEI. The CDR3 consists of 16 residues. V lost 5 bases to trimming and J lost 2 bases, with 15 bases between them. CDR3 protein: CASSRRFPATNEKLFF. The CDR3, as DNA: TGTGCCAGCAGTAGGCGGTTCCCGGCGACTAATGAAAAACTGTTTTTT.

This chain connects TRBV20-1 to TRBJ2-7; tentative D call: TRBD1 (5 bases). Looked up from germline, CDR1 is DFQATT and CDR2 is SNEGSKA (reference sequence). Trimming removed 0 bases at V and 1 base at J, with 13 bases between. The CDR3 is 15 amino acids. The CDR3 is CSARDPGSSSYEQYF. The CDR3 region has the DNA TGCAGTGCTAGAGACCCAGGGTCTTCATCCTACGAGCAGTACTTC.

The V gene is TRBV25-1, the J gene TRBJ1-1; 7 nucleotides agree with TRBD1. Looked up from germline, CDR1 is MGHDK and CDR2 is SYGVNS. J lost 2 bases, V lost 3 bases, and 9 bases had no gene match. There are 16 residues in the CDR3. CDR3 nucleotide sequence: TGTGCCAGCAGTGAGGTTAAACAGGGGATAAACACTGAAGCTTTCTTT. Translation gives CASSEVKQGINTEAFF.

This chain uses TRBV29-1 with TRBJ1-3; the D is unclear. CDR3 length: 13 residues. Germline CDR1 is SQVTM and CDR2 is ANQGSEA. The CDR3 here is CGGRPDSGNTIYF. The CDR3 nucleotides are TGCGGTGGGCGGCCGGACTCTGGAAACACCATATATTTT.

The V call is TRBV7-9, the J call TRBJ2-7; the D gene is possibly TRBD2 (5 bases). Per the germline V gene, CDR1 is SEHNR and CDR2 is FQNEAQ (reference sequence). CDR3 size: 13 residues. V was trimmed by 3 bases and J by 6 bases, leaving 12 bases between them. The CDR3 region is CASSLLSAGEQYF. The CDR3 DNA follows: TGTGCCAGCAGCTTGCTTAGCGCGGGCGAGCAGTACTTC.

This chain uses TRBV30 with TRBJ2-2, with no clear D. CDR1 is GTSNPN and CDR2 is SVGIG in the germline V gene (reference sequence). V dropped 0 bases and J dropped 1 base, with 3 bases sitting between them. The CDR3 contains 13 residues. The CDR3 nucleotides are TGTGCCTGGAGTGTACTGAACACCGGGGAGCTGTTTTTT. Amino acids: CAWSVLNTGELFF.

The CDR3 region is CASPTGEGRDGYTF. DNA of the CDR3: TGTGCCAGCCCAACGGGTGAGGGCCGCGATGGCTACACCTTC. The chain joins TRBV18 to TRBJ1-2; no clear D gene. Trimming took 8 bases from V and 6 from J, leaving 19 bases between them. Germline V gene sequence: CDR1 KGHSH, CDR2 LQKENI. CDR3 size: 14 residues.

The rearrangement links TRBV29-1 to TRBJ1-2, with D possibly matching TRBD1 (6 bases). The V gene's germline CDR1 is SQVTM and CDR2 ANQGSEA. Deletions cut 7 bases from V and 5 bases from J, with 17 bases between. This CDR3 contains 13 residues. CDR3 sequence (DNA): TGCAGCGATAATACAGGGCTGGGGTATGGCTACACCTTC. Translation: CSDNTGLGYGYTF. The whole variable domain, filled in from reference TRBV29-1 and TRBJ1-2, reads SAVISQKPSRDICQRGTSLTIQCQVDSQVTMMFWYRQQPGQSLTLIATANQGSEATYESGFVIDKFPISRPNLTFSTLTVSNMSPEDSSIYLCSDNTGLGYGYTFGSGTRLTVV.

The chain couples TRBV24-1 to TRBJ2-1; the D gene is possibly TRBD2 (5 bases). V lost 4 bases, J lost 4 bases, and 7 bases lay in between. CDR1 and CDR2 (germline): KGHDR, SFDVKD. The CDR3 loop spans 13 amino acids. CDR3 DNA: TGTGCCACCAGTGAAGGACTTTACAATGAGCAGTTCTTC. This gives the protein CATSEGLYNEQFF.

The chain carries TRBV20-1 and TRBJ2-5, with D maybe TRBD1 (6 bases). V was pared by 5 bases and J by 5 bases, with 12 bases between. The germline V gene encodes CDR1 DFQATT and CDR2 SNEGSKA (reference sequence). The CDR3 runs to 12 residues. CDR3 amino acids: CSAQHRGETQYF. In DNA form, the CDR3 reads TGCAGTGCTCAGCATAGGGGGGAGACCCAGTACTTC.

This chain links TRBV5-8 with TRBJ1-2, with D unresolved. The germline gives CDR1 SGHTS, CDR2 YDEGEE. The CDR3 has 13 residues. Trimming removed 2 bases from V and 4 bases from J, with 9 bases in between. The DNA for the CDR3 is TGTGCCAGCAGCTTTTTACAGATCTATGGCTACACCTTC. It yields the protein CASSFLQIYGYTF. Looking up the rest from reference TRBV5-8 and TRBJ1-2 gives the full variable domain: EAGVTQSPTHLIKTRGQQATLRCSPISGHTSVYWYQQALGLGLQFLLWYDEGEERNRGNFPPRFSGRQFPNYSSELNVNALELEDSALYLCASSFLQIYGYTFGSGTRLTVV.

The J gene is TRBJ1-4, the V gene TRBV3-1; D is unresolved. The CDR3 loop spans 12 amino acids. V shed 1 base and J shed 7 bases, with 4 bases lying between them. Germline CDR1 reads LGHDT; CDR2 reads YNNKEL (reference sequence). The CDR3: CASSQGAEKLFF. The CDR3 nucleotides read TGTGCCAGCAGCCAAGGGGCTGAAAAACTGTTTTTT.

This chain uses TRBV27 with TRBJ1-5, with TRBD1 identical over 9 bases. The CDR3 has 15 amino acids. Trimming cost V 4 bases and J 6 bases; bases outside gene matches: 7. Germline values: CDR1 MNHEY, CDR2 SMNVEV (reference sequence). The CDR3 coding sequence is TGTGCCAGCAGTTGGGACAGGGTCTCGGGTCAGCCCCAGCATTTT. Translation: CASSWDRVSGQPQHF.

This sequence joins TRBV15 and TRBJ1-5; no reliable D call. Looked up from germline, CDR1 is LNHNV and CDR2 is YYDKDF (reference sequence). The CDR3 has 16 residues. V shed 0 bases and J shed 0 bases, with 9 bases lying between them. Here the CDR3 reads CATSRDRQFSNQPQHF. For the CDR3, the DNA is TGTGCCACCAGCAGAGATCGGCAGTTTAGCAATCAGCCCCAGCATTTT.

This chain uses TRBV20-1 with TRBJ2-3, with 16 bases aligning to TRBD2. The J segment lost 6 bases and the V segment lost 6 bases, leaving 12 bases of the junction unmatched. The CDR3 is 17 residues long. Per the germline V gene, CDR1 is DFQATT and CDR2 is SNEGSKA (reference sequence). Here the CDR3 reads CSARPPGLAGGADTQYF. Written as DNA, the CDR3 is TGCAGTGCCCGACCCCCGGGACTAGCGGGAGGGGCGGATACGCAGTATTTT.

The genes are TRBV20-1 and TRBJ2-5; no clear D. V lost 2 bases and J 5 bases, leaving 15 bases between the germline ends. The germline gives CDR1 DFQATT, CDR2 SNEGSKA (reference sequence). This CDR3 is built from 14 residues. The CDR3 DNA reads as TGCAGTGCTAGACCTCGGACCTCACCGGAGACCCAGTACTTC. Its translation is CSARPRTSPETQYF.

This sequence joins TRBV20-1 and TRBJ2-7; 8 nucleotides align to TRBD2. The J segment lost 7 bases and the V segment lost 6 bases, leaving 8 bases of the junction unmatched. Germline CDR1 DFQATT, CDR2 SNEGSKA (reference sequence). This CDR3 contains 12 residues. DNA of the CDR3: TGCAGTGCCTTTTCCGGGACTAGTGAGCAGTACGTC. Residues: CSAFSGTSEQYV.